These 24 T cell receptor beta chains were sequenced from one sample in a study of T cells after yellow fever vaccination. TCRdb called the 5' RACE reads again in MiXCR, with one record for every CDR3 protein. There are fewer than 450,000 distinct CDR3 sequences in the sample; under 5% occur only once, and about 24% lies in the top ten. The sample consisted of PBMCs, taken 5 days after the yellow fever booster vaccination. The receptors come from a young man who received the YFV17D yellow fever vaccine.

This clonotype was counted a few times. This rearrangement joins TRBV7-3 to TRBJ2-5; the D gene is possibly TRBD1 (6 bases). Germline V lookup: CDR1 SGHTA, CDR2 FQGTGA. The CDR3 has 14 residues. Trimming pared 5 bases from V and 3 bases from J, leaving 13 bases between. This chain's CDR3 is CASSRQASEETQYF. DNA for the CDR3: TGTGCCAGCAGCCGACAGGCTTCCGAAGAGACCCAGTACTTC.

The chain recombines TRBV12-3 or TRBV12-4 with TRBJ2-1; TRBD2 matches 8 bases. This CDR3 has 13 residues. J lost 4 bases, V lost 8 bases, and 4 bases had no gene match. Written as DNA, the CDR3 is TGTGCCAGCTGCCGGGGGGGATACAATGAGCAGTTCTTC. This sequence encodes CASCRGGYNEQFF.

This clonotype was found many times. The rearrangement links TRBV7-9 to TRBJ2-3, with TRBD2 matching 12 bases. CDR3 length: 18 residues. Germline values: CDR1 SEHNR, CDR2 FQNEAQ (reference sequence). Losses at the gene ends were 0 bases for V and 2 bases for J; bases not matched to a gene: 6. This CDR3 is CASSLARLAGDPTDTQYF. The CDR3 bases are TGTGCCAGCAGCTTAGCAAGACTAGCGGGAGACCCCACAGATACGCAGTATTTT.

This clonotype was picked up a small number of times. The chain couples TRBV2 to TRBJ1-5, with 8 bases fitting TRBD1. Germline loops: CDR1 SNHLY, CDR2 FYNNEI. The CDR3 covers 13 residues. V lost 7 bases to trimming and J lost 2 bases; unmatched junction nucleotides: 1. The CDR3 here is CASKGQGNQPQHF. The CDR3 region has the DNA TGTGCCAGCAAGGGACAGGGCAATCAGCCCCAGCATTTT. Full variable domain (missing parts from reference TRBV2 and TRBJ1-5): EPEVTQTPSHQVTQMGQEVILRCVPISNHLYFYWYRQILGQKVEFLVSFYNNEISEKSEIFDDQFSVERPDGSNFTLKIRSTKLEDSAMYFCASKGQGNQPQHFGDGTRLSIL.

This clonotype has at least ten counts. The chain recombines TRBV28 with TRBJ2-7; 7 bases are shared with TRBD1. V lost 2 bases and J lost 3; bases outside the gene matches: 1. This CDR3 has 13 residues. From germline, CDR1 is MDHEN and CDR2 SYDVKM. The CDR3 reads CASSLPGGYEQYF. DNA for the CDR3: TGTGCCAGCAGTTTACCAGGGGGCTACGAGCAGTACTTC.

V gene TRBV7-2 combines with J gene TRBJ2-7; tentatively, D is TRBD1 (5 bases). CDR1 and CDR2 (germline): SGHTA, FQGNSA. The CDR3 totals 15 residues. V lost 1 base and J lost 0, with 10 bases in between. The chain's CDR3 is CASSLVQESSYEQYF. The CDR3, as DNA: TGTGCCAGCAGCTTAGTACAGGAGAGCTCCTACGAGCAGTACTTC.

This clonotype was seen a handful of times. CDR3: CASSGRQSYGANVLTF. In DNA, the CDR3 is TGTGCCAGCAGCGGACGACAGTCTTATGGGGCCAACGTCCTGACTTTC. This sequence joins TRBV7-3 and TRBJ2-6; TRBD1 might be the D (5 bases). Germline-derived CDR1 and CDR2 are SGHTA and FQGTGA. This CDR3 has 16 amino acids. Trimming cost V 5 bases and J 3 bases, with 14 bases left between them.

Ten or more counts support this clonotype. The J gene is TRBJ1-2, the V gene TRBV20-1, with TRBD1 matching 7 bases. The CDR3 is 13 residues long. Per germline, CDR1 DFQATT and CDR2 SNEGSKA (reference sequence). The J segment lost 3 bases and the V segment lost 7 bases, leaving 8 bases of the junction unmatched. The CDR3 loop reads CSGSRGLDYGYTF. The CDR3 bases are TGCAGTGGATCGAGGGGGCTAGACTATGGCTACACCTTC.

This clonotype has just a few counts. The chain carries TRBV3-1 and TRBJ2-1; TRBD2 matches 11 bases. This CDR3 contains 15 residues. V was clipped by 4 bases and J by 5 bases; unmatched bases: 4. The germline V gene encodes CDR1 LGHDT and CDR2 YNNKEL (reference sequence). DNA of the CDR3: TGTGCCAGCAGCCGACCTAGCGGGGGGAACAATGAGCAGTTCTTC. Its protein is CASSRPSGGNNEQFF.

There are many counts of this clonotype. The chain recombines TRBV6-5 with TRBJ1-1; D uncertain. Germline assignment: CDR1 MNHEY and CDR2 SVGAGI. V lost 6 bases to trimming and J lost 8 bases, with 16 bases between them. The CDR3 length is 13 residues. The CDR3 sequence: CASSRNTAGEAFF. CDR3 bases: TGTGCCAGCAGCCGTAATACGGCGGGGGAAGCTTTCTTT.

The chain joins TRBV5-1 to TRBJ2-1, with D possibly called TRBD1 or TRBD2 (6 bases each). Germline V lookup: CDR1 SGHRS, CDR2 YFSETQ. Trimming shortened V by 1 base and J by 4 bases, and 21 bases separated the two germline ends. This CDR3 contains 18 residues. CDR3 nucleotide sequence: TGCGCCAGCAGCTTGCAACTCCGAATAAGGGGGAGGTACAATGAGCAGTTCTTC. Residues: CASSLQLRIRGRYNEQFF.

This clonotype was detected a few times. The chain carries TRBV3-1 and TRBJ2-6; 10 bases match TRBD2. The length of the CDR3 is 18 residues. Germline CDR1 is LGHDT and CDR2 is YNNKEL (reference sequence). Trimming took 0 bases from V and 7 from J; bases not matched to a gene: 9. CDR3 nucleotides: TGTGCCAGCAGCCAAGAGGTAGCGGGGGGCGCTCAAGCCAACGTCCTGACTTTC. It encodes CASSQEVAGGAQANVLTF.

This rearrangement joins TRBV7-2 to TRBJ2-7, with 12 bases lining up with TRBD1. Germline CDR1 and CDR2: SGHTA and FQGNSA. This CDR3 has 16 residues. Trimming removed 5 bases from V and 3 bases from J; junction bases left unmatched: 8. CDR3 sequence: CASSVGTGGDYYEQYF. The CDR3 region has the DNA TGTGCCAGCAGCGTCGGGACAGGGGGCGATTACTACGAGCAGTACTTC.

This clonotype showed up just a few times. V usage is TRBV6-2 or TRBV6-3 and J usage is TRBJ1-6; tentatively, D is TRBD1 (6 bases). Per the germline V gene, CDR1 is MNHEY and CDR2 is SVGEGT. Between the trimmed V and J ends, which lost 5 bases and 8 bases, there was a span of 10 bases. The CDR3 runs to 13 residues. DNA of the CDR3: TGTGCCAGCAGTCCACAGGGTTATTCACCCCTCCACTTT. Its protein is CASSPQGYSPLHF.

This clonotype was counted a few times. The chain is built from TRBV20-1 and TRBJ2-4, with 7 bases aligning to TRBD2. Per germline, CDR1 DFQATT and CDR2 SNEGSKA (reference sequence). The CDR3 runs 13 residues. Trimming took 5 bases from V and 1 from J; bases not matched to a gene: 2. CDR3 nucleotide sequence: TGCAGTGCTGGGCGGGGGGCCAAAAACATTCAGTACTTC. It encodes CSAGRGAKNIQYF.

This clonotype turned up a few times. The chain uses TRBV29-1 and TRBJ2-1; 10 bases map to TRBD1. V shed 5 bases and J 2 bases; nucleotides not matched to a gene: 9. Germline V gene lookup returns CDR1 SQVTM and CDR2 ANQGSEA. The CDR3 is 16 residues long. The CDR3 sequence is CSVIKRDRGTYNEQFF. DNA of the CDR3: TGCAGCGTTATTAAAAGGGACAGGGGCACCTACAATGAGCAGTTCTTC.

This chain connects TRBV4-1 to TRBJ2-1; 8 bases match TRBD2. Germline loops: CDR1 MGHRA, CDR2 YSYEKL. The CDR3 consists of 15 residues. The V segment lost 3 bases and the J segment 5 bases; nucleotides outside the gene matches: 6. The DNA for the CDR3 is TGCGCCAGCAGCCATCCTACGCGGGGGGACAATGAGCAGTTCTTC. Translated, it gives CASSHPTRGDNEQFF.

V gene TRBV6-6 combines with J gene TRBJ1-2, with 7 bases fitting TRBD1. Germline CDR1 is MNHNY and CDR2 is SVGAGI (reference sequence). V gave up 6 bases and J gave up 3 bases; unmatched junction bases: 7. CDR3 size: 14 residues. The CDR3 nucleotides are TGTGCCAGCAGGGCAGGGGGTGAGGACTATGGCTACACCTTC. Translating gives CASRAGGEDYGYTF.

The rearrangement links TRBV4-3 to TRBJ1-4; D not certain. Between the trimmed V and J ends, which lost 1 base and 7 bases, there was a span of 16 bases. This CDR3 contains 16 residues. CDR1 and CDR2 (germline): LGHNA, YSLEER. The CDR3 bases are TGCGCCAGCAGCCAAGCGGGCGCGGGGATCGGTGAAAAACTGTTTTTT. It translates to CASSQAGAGIGEKLFF.

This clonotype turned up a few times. The CDR3 protein is CATSGINQPQHF. CDR3 nucleotides: TGTGCCACCAGCGGAATCAATCAGCCCCAGCATTTT. The genes are TRBV15 and TRBJ1-5, with D uncertain. CDR1 is LNHNV, CDR2 YYDKDF, per germline (reference sequence). V lost 5 bases and J lost 3, with 5 bases in between. The CDR3 runs 12 residues.

For the CDR3, the DNA is TGTGCCAGCAGCTCAGTCCCCAAGTCACCCCTCCACTTT. Translating it yields CASSSVPKSPLHF. The rearrangement links TRBV7-2 to TRBJ1-6, with D unresolved. Germline-derived CDR1 and CDR2 are SGHTA and FQGNSA. The V and J ends lost 4 bases and 10 bases respectively, with 11 bases between them. The CDR3 consists of 13 residues. Full variable domain (remainder filled in from reference TRBV7-2 and TRBJ1-6): GAGVSQSPSNKVTEKGKDVELRCDPISGHTALYWYRQSLGQGLEFLIYFQGNSAPDKSGLPSDRFSAERTGGSVSTLTIQRTQQEDSAVYLCASSSVPKSPLHFGNGTRLTVT.

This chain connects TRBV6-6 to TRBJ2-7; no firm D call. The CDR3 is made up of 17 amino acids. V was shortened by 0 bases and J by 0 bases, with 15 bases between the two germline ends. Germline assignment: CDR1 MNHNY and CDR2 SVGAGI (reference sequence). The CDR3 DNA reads TGTGCCAGCAGTTACTCGAGTAAGGCGGCTTACTCCTACGAGCAGTACGTC. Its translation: CASSYSSKAAYSYEQYV.

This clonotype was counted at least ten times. The CDR3 here is CASSFSGASIYNEQFF. DNA of the CDR3: TGTGCCAGCAGTTTTTCGGGGGCCTCAATCTACAATGAGCAGTTCTTC. V usage is TRBV27 and J usage is TRBJ2-1; D possibly uses TRBD1 or TRBD2 (6 bases each). V lost 3 bases and J lost 3, with 15 bases in between. This CDR3 comprises 16 residues. Per the germline V gene, CDR1 is MNHEY and CDR2 is SMNVEV (reference sequence).

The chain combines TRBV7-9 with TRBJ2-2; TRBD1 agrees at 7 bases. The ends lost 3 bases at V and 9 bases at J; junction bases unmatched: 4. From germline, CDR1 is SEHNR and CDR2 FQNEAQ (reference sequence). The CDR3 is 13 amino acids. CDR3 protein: CASSLGQPRELFF. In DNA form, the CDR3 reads TGTGCCAGCAGCTTGGGACAGCCCCGGGAGCTGTTTTTT.